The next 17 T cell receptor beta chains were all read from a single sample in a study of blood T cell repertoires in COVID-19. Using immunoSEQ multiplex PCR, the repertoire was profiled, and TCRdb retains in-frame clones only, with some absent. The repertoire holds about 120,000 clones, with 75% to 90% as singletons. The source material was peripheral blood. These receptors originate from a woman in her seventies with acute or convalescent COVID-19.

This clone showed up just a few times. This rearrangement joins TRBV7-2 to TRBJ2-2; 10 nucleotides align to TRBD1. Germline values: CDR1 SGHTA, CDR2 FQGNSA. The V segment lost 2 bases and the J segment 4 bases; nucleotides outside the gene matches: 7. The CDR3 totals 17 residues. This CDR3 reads CASSLRAGTGVTGELFF. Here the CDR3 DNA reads TGTGCCAGCAGCTTAAGGGCCGGGACAGGGGTCACCGGGGAGCTGTTTTTT.

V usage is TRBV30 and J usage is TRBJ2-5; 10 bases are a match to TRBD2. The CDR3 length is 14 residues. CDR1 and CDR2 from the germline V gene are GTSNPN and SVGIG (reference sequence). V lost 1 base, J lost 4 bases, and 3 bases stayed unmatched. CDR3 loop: CAWSALAGVETQYF. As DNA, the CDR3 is TGTGCCTGGAGTGCCCTAGCGGGGGTAGAGACCCAGTACTTC.

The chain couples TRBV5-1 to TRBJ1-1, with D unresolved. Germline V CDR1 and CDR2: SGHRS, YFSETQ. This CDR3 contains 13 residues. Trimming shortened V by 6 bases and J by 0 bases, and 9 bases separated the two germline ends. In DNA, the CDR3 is TGCGCCAGCAAAGACAACATGAACACTGAAGCTTTCTTT. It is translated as CASKDNMNTEAFF.

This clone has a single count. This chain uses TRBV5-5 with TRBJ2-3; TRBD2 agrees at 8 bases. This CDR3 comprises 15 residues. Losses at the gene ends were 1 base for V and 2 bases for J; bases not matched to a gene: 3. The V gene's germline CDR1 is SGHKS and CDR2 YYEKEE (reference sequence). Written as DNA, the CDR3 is TGTGCCAGCAGCTTGCAAGCGGGAGTCACAGATACGCAGTATTTT. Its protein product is CASSLQAGVTDTQYF.

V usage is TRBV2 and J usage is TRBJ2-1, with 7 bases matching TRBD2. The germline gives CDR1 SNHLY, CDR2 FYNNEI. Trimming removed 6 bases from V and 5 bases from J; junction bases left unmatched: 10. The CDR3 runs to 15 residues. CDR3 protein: CASRFGREGNNEQFF. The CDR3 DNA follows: TGTGCCAGCAGATTCGGCAGGGAGGGGAACAATGAGCAGTTCTTC. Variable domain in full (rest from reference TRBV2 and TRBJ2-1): EPEVTQTPSHQVTQMGQEVILRCVPISNHLYFYWYRQILGQKVEFLVSFYNNEISEKSEIFDDQFSVERPDGSNFTLKIRSTKLEDSAMYFCASRFGREGNNEQFFGPGTRLTVL.

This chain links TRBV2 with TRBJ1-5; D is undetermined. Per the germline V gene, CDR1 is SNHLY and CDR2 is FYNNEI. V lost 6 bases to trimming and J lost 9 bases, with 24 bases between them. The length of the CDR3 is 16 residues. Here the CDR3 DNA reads TGTGCCAGCAGAGGCCGCGGGGATTTCAATCAGCTGCCCCAGCATTTT. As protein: CASRGRGDFNQLPQHF.

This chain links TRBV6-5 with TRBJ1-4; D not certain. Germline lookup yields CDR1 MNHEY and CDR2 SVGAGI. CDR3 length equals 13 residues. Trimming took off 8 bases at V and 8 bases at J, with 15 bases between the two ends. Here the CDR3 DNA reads TGTGCCAGCTCCCAACGCAGTTTCGAAAAACTGTTTTTT. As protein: CASSQRSFEKLFF.

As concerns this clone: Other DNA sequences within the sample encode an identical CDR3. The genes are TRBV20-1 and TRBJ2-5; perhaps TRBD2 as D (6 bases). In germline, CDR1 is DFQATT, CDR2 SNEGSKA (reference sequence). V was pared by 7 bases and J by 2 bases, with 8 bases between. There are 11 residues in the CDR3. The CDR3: CSGGDQETQYF. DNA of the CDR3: TGCAGTGGGGGGGATCAAGAGACCCAGTACTTC.

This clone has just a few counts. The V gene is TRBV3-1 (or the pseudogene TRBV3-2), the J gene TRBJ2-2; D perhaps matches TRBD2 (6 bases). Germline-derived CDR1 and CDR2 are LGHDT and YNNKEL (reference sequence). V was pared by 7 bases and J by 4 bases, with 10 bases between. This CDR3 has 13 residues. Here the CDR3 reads CASMVAVTGELFF. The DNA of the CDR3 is TGTGCCAGCATGGTAGCGGTCACCGGGGAGCTGTTTTTT.

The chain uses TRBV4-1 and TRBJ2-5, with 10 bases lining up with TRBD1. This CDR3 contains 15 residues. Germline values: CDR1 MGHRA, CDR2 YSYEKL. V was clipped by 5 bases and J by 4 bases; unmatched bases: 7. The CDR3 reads CASSGGTGAGETQYF. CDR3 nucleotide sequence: TGCGCCAGCAGCGGCGGGACAGGGGCTGGAGAGACCCAGTACTTC.

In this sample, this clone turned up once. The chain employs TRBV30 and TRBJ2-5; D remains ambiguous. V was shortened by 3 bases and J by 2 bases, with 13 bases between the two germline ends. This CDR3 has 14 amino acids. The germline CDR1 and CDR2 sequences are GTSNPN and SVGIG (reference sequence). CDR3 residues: CAWSGNSGQETQYF. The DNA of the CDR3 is TGTGCCTGGAGCGGAAATTCAGGACAAGAGACCCAGTACTTC.

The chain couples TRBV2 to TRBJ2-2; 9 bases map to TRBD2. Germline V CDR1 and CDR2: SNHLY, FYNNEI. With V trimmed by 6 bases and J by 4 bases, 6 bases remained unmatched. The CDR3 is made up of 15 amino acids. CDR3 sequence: CASSVAGASTGELFF. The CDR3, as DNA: TGTGCCAGCAGCGTAGCGGGGGCGAGCACCGGGGAGCTGTTTTTT.

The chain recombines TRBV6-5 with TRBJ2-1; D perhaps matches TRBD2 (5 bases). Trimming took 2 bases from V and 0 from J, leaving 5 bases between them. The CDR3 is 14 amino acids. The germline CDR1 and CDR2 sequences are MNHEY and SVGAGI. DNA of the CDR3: TGTGCCAGCAGTTACGGGAGCTCCTACAATGAGCAGTTCTTC. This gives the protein CASSYGSSYNEQFF.

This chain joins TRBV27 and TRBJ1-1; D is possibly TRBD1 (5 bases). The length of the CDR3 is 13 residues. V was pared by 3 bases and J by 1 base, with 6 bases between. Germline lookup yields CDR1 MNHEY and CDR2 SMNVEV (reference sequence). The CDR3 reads CASSFGQNTEAFF. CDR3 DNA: TGTGCCAGCAGTTTTGGACAGAACACTGAAGCTTTCTTT.

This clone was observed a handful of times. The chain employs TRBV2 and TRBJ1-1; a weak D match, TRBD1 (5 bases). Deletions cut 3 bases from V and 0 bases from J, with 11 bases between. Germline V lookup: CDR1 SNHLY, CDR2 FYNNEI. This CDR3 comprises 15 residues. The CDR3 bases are TGTGCCAGCAGTGAGGAGGGGTATATGAACACTGAAGCTTTCTTT. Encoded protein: CASSEEGYMNTEAFF.

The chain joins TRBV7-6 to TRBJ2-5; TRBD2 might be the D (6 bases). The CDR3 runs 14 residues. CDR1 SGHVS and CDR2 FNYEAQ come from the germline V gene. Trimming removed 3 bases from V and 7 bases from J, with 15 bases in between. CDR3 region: CASSFGGESGTQYF. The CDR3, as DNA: TGTGCCAGCAGCTTTGGCGGGGAATCCGGGACCCAGTACTTC.

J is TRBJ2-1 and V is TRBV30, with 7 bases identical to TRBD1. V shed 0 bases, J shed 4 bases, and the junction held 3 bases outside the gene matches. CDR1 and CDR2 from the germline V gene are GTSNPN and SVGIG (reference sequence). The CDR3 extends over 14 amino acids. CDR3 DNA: TGTGCCTGGAGTGTAGGGGGCCAATACAATGAGCAGTTCTTC. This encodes CAWSVGGQYNEQFF.